Listed below are T cell receptor beta chains from one sample, sequenced in a study of beta chain features in type 1 diabetes. Repertoires were generated with immunoSEQ multiplex PCR, while TCRdb's copy carries only in-frame clones and drops some. This sample has around 330,000 clones; 11% occur once, and the top ten carry around 0.015%. Sequenced: naive CD4+ T cells from blood. These receptors all stem from a woman under 40 in good health. Each CDR3 is given with its conserved first and last residue. Fields, in order: V gene, J gene, D gene, clone size, CDR3 length, CDR3 DNA, CDR3 protein. D genes are given only for firm matches. Clone size is shown for a subset of rows, as once, few, many or a class of expanded clone.

V gene: TRBV15
J gene: TRBJ2-7
D gene: -
clone size: -
CDR3 length: 12
CDR3 DNA: TGTGCCACCAGCAGAAACAGGGACGAGCAGTACTTC
CDR3 protein: CATSRNRDEQYF

V gene: TRBV7-2
J gene: TRBJ2-7
D gene: TRBD2
clone size: few
CDR3 length: 18
CDR3 DNA: TGTGCCAGCAGCTTTTATCGATGGGGCCTAGCGGGATCTAACGAGCAGTACTTC
CDR3 protein: CASSFYRWGLAGSNEQYF

V gene: TRBV6-6
J gene: TRBJ2-1
D gene: TRBD1
clone size: few
CDR3 length: 14
CDR3 DNA: TGTGCCAGCACCCTCGGACAGGGCAACAATGAGCAGTTCTTC
CDR3 protein: CASTLGQGNNEQFF

V gene: TRBV19
J gene: TRBJ2-5
D gene: TRBD2
clone size: -
CDR3 length: 17
CDR3 DNA: TGTGCCAGTAGTACCGGGACTAGCGGAGCCGCCCAAGAGACCCAGTACTTC
CDR3 protein: CASSTGTSGAAQETQYF

V gene: TRBV29-1
J gene: TRBJ1-5
D gene: -
clone size: -
CDR3 length: 13
CDR3 DNA: TGCAGCGTTGACGGGGGGTCCAATCAGCCCCAGCATTTT
CDR3 protein: CSVDGGSNQPQHF

V gene: TRBV6-6
J gene: TRBJ2-2
D gene: -
clone size: -
CDR3 length: 13
CDR3 DNA: TGTGCCAGCAGTTTGCAGGGAAACGGGGAGCTGTTTTTT
CDR3 protein: CASSLQGNGELFF

V gene: TRBV28
J gene: TRBJ2-7
D gene: TRBD1
clone size: -
CDR3 length: 13
CDR3 DNA: TGTGCCAGCACCTCGGGACAGAACTACGAGCAGTACTTC
CDR3 protein: CASTSGQNYEQYF

V gene: TRBV30
J gene: TRBJ2-3
D gene: -
clone size: -
CDR3 length: 13
CDR3 DNA: TGTGCCTGGGCAGGGGCCCACACAGATACGCAGTATTTT
CDR3 protein: CAWAGAHTDTQYF

V gene: TRBV27
J gene: TRBJ2-3
D gene: TRBD2
clone size: few
CDR3 length: 17
CDR3 DNA: TGTGCCAGCAGTATAGAGGCTCCGGGAGGCCGCACAGATACGCAGTATTTT
CDR3 protein: CASSIEAPGGRTDTQYF

V gene: TRBV27
J gene: TRBJ2-7
D gene: TRBD2
clone size: -
CDR3 length: 18
CDR3 DNA: TGTGCCAGCAGTTCGTCGACTAGCGGGAGGGTGAGGTCCTACGAGCAGTACTTC
CDR3 protein: CASSSSTSGRVRSYEQYF

V gene: TRBV6-6
J gene: TRBJ1-1
D gene: -
clone size: -
CDR3 length: 14
CDR3 DNA: TGTGCCAGCATCGACAGATTCATGAACACTGAAGCTTTCTTT
CDR3 protein: CASIDRFMNTEAFF

V gene: TRBV15
J gene: TRBJ2-7
D gene: -
clone size: few
CDR3 length: 14
CDR3 DNA: TGTGCCACCAGCGTTAGGGGGAAGGGGTACGAGCAGTACTTC
CDR3 protein: CATSVRGKGYEQYF

V gene: TRBV14
J gene: TRBJ1-2
D gene: TRBD1
clone size: few
CDR3 length: 15
CDR3 DNA: TGTGCCAGCAGCCGACGGACAGGTTTTAACTATGGCTACACCTTC
CDR3 protein: CASSRRTGFNYGYTF

V gene: TRBV5-6
J gene: TRBJ2-5
D gene: TRBD2
clone size: few
CDR3 length: 16
CDR3 DNA: TGTGCCAGCAGCCGGGGGCTAGCGGGCGGCCAAGAGACCCAGTACTTC
CDR3 protein: CASSRGLAGGQETQYF

V gene: TRBV7-8
J gene: TRBJ2-2
D gene: TRBD2
clone size: few
CDR3 length: 16
CDR3 DNA: TGTGCCAGCAGCTTTCAGACTAGCGGGAACACCGGGGAGCTGTTTTTT
CDR3 protein: CASSFQTSGNTGELFF

V gene: TRBV6-5
J gene: TRBJ2-7
D gene: -
clone size: -
CDR3 length: 14
CDR3 DNA: TGTGCCAGCTGGGGAGAAGGGACTTCTTACGAGCAGTACTTC
CDR3 protein: CASWGEGTSYEQYF

V gene: TRBV9
J gene: TRBJ1-1
D gene: -
clone size: few
CDR3 length: 14
CDR3 DNA: TGTGCCAGCAGCACAACCCTGTCAAACACTGAAGCTTTCTTT
CDR3 protein: CASSTTLSNTEAFF

V gene: TRBV28
J gene: TRBJ1-2
D gene: TRBD1
clone size: -
CDR3 length: 13
CDR3 DNA: TGTGCCAGCAGAACGACAGGGACCGGGGGCTACACCTTC
CDR3 protein: CASRTTGTGGYTF

V gene: TRBV28
J gene: TRBJ2-7
D gene: -
clone size: -
CDR3 length: 13
CDR3 DNA: TGTGCCAGCAGTCGAGGACAGAATTACGAGCAGTACTTC
CDR3 protein: CASSRGQNYEQYF

V gene: TRBV6-1
J gene: TRBJ2-7
D gene: -
clone size: -
CDR3 length: 13
CDR3 DNA: TGTGCCAGCAGTGAAGAGGACCTCGGGCAGGGGACCTTC
CDR3 protein: CASSEEDLGQGTF

V gene: TRBV7-3
J gene: TRBJ2-3
D gene: TRBD2
clone size: -
CDR3 length: 14
CDR3 DNA: TGTGCCAGCAGTGGCGGGAGGGCCACAGATACGCAGTATTTT
CDR3 protein: CASSGGRATDTQYF

V gene: TRBV18
J gene: TRBJ1-2
D gene: TRBD1
clone size: -
CDR3 length: 17
CDR3 DNA: TGTGCCAGCTCACCGATAGGGACAGGAGTAGCTAACTATGGCTACACCTTC
CDR3 protein: CASSPIGTGVANYGYTF

V gene: TRBV9
J gene: TRBJ1-2
D gene: -
clone size: few
CDR3 length: 14
CDR3 DNA: TGTGCCAGCAGCGTAGACTCAAAGAACTATGGCTACACCTTC
CDR3 protein: CASSVDSKNYGYTF

V gene: TRBV27
J gene: TRBJ1-1
D gene: -
clone size: -
CDR3 length: 13
CDR3 DNA: TGTGCCAGCAGTTTACGGTGGAACACTGAAGCTTTCTTT
CDR3 protein: CASSLRWNTEAFF

V gene: TRBV7-9
J gene: TRBJ2-1
D gene: -
clone size: few
CDR3 length: 16
CDR3 DNA: TGTGCCAGCAGCCCCCCCCCAGGAATGACCTACAATGAGCAGTTCTTC
CDR3 protein: CASSPPPGMTYNEQFF

V gene: TRBV7-2
J gene: TRBJ2-7
D gene: TRBD2
clone size: -
CDR3 length: 14
CDR3 DNA: TGTGCCAGCAGCCCTAGGCGGGGGGGGATCGAGCAGTACTTC
CDR3 protein: CASSPRRGGIEQYF

V gene: TRBV6-5
J gene: TRBJ2-3
D gene: TRBD1
clone size: -
CDR3 length: 14
CDR3 DNA: TGTGCCAGCAAAGGGGGCTGGGGCACAGATACGCAGTATTTT
CDR3 protein: CASKGGWGTDTQYF

V gene: TRBV2
J gene: TRBJ2-3
D gene: TRBD2
clone size: few
CDR3 length: 17
CDR3 DNA: TGTGCCAGCAGTCTACGACTAGCGGGAGGGATCACAGATACGCAGTATTTT
CDR3 protein: CASSLRLAGGITDTQYF

V gene: TRBV6-6
J gene: TRBJ1-1
D gene: TRBD1
clone size: -
CDR3 length: 15
CDR3 DNA: TGTGCCAGCAGTTACTCGACAGGGGCCGGGACTGAAGCTTTCTTT
CDR3 protein: CASSYSTGAGTEAFF

V gene: TRBV28
J gene: TRBJ2-3
D gene: TRBD2
clone size: -
CDR3 length: 15
CDR3 DNA: TGTGCCAGCAGCCCTAGCGGAATAAGCACAGATACGCAGTATTTT
CDR3 protein: CASSPSGISTDTQYF